This record looks at one TCR beta chain sequence and its context. The sample originates from a study of shared clonotypes between healthy human individuals. Sequencing used immunoSEQ multiplex PCR; TCRdb keeps in-frame clones, though not all of them. Here the sample spans about 600,000 clones, more than 95% being singletons. Both subsets, CD45RA+ naive and CD45RA-negative memory, were split from the CD4+ cells. Germline CDR1 and CDR2: SGHNT and YENEEA. V trimming: 5 bases; J trimming: 3 bases; junction bases outside the gene matches: 12. This CDR3 region has 18 residues. This sequence joins TRBV11-3 and TRBJ2-3; 12 bases match TRBD2. Sequencing was done on a sample of naive CD4+ T cells sorted from blood. Specified subset: CD45RA+ positively selected. The clonotype was recovered from a woman aged 25 to 39 in good health. The CDR3 spells CASSPGLAGGKRTDTQYF. CDR3 sequence (DNA): TGTGCCAGCAGCCCCGGTCTAGCGGGAGGGAAGAGGACAGATACGCAGTATTTT. The entire variable domain, with the rest obtained from reference TRBV11-3 and TRBJ2-3, is as follows: EAGVVQSPRYKIIEKKQPVAFWCNPISGHNTLYWYLQNLGQGPELLIRYENEEAVDDSQLPKDRFSAERLKGVDSTLKIQPAELGDSAVYLCASSPGLAGGKRTDTQYFGPGTRLTVL.